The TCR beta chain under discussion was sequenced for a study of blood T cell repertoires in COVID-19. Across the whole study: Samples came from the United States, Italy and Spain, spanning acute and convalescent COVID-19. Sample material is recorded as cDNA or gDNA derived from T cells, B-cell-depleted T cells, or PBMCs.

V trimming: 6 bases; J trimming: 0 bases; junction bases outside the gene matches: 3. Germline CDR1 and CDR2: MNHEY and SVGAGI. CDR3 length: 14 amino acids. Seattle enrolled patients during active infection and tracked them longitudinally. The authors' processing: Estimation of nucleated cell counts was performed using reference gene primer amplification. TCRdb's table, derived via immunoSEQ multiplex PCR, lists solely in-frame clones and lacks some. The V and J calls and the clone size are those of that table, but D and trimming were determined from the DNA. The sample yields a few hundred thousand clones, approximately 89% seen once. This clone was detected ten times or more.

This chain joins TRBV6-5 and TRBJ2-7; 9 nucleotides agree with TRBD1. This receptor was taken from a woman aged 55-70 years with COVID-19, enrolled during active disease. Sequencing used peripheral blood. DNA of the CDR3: TGTGCCAGCAGGCGGGACAGGGTCTCCTACGAGCAGTACTTC. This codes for CASRRDRVSYEQYF.